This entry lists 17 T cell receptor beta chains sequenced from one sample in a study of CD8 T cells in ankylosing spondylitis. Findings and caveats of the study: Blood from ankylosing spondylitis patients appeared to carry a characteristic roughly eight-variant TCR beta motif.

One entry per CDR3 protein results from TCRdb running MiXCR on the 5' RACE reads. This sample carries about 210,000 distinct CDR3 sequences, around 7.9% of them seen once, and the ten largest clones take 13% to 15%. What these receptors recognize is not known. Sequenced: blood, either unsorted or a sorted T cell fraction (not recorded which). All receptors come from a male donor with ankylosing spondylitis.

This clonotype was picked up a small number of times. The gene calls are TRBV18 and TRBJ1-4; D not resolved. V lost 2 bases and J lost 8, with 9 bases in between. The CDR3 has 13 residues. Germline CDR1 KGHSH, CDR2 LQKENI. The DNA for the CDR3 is TGTGCCAGCTCACCAGAGGCGGCGGAAAAACTGTTTTTT. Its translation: CASSPEAAEKLFF.

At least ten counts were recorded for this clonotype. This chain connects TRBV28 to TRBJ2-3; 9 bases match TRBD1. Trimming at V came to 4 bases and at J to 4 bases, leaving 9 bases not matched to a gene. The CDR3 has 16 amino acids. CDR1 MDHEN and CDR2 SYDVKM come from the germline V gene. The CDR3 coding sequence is TGTGCCAGCAGTTCCAGACAGGGGGAGGTGGCAGATACGCAGTATTTT. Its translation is CASSSRQGEVADTQYF. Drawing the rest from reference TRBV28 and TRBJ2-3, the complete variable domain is DVKVTQSSRYLVKRTGEKVFLECVQDMDHENMFWYRQDPGLGLRLIYFSYDVKMKEKGDIPEGYSVSREKKERFSLILESASTNQTSMYLCASSSRQGEVADTQYFGPGTRLTVL.

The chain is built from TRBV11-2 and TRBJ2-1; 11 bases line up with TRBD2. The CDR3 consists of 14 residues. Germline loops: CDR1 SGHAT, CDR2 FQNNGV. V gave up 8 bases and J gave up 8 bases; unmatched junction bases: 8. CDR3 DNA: TGTGCCAGCGGCCTAACTAGCGGGAGCGATGAGCAGTTCTTC. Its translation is CASGLTSGSDEQFF.

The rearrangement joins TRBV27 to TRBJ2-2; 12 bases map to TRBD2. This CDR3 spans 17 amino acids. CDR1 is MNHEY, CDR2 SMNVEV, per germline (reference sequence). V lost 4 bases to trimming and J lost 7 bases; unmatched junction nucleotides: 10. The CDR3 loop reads CASSSRGLAGTVGELFF. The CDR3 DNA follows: TGTGCCAGCAGTTCCCGCGGACTAGCGGGAACGGTCGGGGAGCTGTTTTTT.

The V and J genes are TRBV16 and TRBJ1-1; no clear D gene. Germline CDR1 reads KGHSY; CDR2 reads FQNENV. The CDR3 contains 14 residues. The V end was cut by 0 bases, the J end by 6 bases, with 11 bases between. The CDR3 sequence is CASSQSAQAAEAFF. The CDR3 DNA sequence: TGTGCCAGCAGCCAATCGGCCCAGGCAGCTGAAGCTTTCTTT.

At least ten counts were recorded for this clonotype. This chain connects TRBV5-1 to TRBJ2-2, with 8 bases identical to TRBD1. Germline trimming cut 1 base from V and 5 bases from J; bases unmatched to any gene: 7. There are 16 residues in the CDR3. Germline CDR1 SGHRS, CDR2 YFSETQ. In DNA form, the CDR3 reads TGCGCCAGCAGCTTGCGCAGGGGGCGAGGTACCGGGGAGCTGTTTTTT. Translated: CASSLRRGRGTGELFF.

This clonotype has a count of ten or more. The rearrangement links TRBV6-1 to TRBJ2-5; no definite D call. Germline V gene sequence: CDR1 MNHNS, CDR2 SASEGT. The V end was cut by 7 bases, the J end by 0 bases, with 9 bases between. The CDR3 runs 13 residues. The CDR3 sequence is CASTTWDQETQYF. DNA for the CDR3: TGTGCCAGCACCACGTGGGACCAAGAGACCCAGTACTTC.

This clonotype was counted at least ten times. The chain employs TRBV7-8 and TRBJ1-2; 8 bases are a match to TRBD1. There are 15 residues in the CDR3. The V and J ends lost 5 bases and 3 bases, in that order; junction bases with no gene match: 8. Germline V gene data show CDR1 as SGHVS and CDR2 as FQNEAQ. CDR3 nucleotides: TGTGCCAGCAGCCTAGTGTCAGGGGGCGACTATGGCTACACCTTC. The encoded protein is CASSLVSGGDYGYTF.

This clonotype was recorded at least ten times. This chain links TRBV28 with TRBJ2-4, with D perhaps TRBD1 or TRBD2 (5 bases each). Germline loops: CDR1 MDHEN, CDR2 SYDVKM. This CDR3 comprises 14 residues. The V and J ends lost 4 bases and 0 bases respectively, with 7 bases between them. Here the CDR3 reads CASSYGTAKNIQYF. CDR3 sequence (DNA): TGTGCCAGCAGTTACGGGACAGCCAAAAACATTCAGTACTTC.

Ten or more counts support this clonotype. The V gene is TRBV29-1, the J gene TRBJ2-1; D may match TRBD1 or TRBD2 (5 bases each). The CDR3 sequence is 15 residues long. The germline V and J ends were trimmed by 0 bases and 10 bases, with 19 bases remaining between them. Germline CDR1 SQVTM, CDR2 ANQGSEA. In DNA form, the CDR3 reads TGCAGCGTTGAAGATCGGTTGCTTGGGACGGGGGAGCAGTTCTTC. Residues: CSVEDRLLGTGEQFF.

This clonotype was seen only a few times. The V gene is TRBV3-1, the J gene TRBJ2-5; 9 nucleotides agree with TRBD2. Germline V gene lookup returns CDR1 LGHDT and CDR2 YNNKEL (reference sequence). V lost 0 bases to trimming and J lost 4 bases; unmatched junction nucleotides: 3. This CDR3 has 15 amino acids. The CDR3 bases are TGTGCCAGCAGCCAAGAGCTAGCGGGGAGAGAGACCCAGTACTTC. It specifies CASSQELAGRETQYF.

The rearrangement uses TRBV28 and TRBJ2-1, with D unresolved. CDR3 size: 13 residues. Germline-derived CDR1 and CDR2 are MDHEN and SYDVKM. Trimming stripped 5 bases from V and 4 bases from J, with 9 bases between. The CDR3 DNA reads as TGTGCCAGCAGTCAGACAAGGTACAATGAGCAGTTCTTC. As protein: CASSQTRYNEQFF.

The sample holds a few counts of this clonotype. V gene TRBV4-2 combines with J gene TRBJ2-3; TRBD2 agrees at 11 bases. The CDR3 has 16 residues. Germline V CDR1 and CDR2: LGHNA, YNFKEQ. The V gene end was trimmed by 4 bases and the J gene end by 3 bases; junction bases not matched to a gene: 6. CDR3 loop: CASSLRASGGTDTQYF. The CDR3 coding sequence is TGTGCCAGCAGCCTGAGGGCTAGCGGGGGGACAGATACGCAGTATTTT.

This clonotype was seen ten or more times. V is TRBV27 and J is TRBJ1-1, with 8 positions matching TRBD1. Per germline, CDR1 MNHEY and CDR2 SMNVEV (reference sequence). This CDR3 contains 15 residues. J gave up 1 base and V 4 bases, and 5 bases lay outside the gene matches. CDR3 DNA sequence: TGTGCCAGCAGTTGGACAGGGCCTGGGAACACTGAAGCTTTCTTT. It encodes CASSWTGPGNTEAFF.

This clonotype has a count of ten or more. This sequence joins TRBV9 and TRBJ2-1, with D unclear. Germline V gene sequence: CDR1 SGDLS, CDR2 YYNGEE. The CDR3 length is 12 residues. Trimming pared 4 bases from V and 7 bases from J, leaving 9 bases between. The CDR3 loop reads CASSPSANEQFF. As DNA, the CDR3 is TGTGCCAGCAGCCCCTCGGCAAATGAGCAGTTCTTC. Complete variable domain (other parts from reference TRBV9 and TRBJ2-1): DSGVTQTPKHLITATGQRVTLRCSPRSGDLSVYWYQQSLDQGLQFLIQYYNGEERAKGNILERFSAQQFPDLHSELNLSSLELGDSALYFCASSPSANEQFFGPGTRLTVL.

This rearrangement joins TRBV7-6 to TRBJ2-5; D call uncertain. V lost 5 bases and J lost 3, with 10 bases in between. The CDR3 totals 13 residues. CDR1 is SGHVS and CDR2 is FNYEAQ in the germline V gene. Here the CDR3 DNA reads TGTGCCAGCAGCCCTTTTTACAAAGAGACCCAGTACTTC. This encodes CASSPFYKETQYF.

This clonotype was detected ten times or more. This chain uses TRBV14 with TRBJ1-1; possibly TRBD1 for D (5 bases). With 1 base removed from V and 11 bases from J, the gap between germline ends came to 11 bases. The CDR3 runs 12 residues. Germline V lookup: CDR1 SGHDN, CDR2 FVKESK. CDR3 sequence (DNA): TGTGCCAGCAGCCAAGTGGGGGTAACCGCTTTCTTT. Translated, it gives CASSQVGVTAFF. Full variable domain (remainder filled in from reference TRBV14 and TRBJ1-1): EAGVTQFPSHSVIEKGQTVTLRCDPISGHDNLYWYRRVMGKEIKFLLHFVKESKQDESGMPNNRFLAERTGGTYSTLKVQPAELEDSGVYFCASSQVGVTAFFGQGTRLTVV.